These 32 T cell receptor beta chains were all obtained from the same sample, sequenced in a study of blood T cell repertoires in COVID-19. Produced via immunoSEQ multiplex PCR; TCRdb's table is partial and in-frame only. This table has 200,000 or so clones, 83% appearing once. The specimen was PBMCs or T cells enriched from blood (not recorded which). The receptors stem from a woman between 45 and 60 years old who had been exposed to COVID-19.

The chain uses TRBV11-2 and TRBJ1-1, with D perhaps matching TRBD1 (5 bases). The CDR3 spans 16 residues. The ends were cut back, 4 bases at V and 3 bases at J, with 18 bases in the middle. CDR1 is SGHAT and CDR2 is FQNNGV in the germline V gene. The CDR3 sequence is CASSSTHRMLDTEAFF. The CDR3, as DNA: TGTGCCAGCAGCTCTACTCACAGGATGCTGGACACTGAAGCTTTCTTT.

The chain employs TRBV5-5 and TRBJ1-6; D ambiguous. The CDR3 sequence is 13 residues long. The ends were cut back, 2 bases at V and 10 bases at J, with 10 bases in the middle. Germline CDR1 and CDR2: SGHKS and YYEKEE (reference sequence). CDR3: CASSLPTESPLHF. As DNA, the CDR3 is TGTGCCAGCAGCTTACCTACAGAATCACCCCTCCACTTT.

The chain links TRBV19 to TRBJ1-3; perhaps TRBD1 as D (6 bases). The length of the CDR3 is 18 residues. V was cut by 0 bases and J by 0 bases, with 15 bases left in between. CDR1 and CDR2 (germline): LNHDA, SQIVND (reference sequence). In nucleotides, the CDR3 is TGTGCCAGTAGTATAGATCGAGCGGGACAACACTCTGGAAACACCATATATTTT. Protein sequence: CASSIDRAGQHSGNTIYF.

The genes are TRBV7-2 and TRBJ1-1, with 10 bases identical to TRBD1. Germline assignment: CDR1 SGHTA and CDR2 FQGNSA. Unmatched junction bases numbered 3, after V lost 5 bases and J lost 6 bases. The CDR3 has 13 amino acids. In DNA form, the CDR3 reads TGTGCCAGCAGCAAAGGGACAGGGGCTGAAGCTTTCTTT. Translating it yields CASSKGTGAEAFF.

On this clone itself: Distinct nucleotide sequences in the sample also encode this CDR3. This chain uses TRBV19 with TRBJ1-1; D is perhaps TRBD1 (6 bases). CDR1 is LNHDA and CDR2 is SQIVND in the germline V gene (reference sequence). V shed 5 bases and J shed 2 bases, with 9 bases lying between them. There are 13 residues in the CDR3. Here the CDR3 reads CASSVQGNTEAFF. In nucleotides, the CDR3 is TGTGCCAGTAGTGTACAGGGAAACACTGAAGCTTTCTTT.

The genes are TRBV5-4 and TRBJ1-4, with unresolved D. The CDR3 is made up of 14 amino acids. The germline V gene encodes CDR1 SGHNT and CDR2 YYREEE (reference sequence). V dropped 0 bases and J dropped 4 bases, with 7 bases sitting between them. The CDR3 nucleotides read TGTGCCAGCAGCTTGGGTGGAGGTAATGAAAAACTGTTTTTT. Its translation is CASSLGGGNEKLFF. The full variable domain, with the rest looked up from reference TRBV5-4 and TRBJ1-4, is ETGVTQSPTHLIKTRGQQVTLRCSSQSGHNTVSWYQQALGQGPQFIFQYYREEENGRGNFPPRFSGLQFPNYSSELNVNALELDDSALYLCASSLGGGNEKLFFGSGTQLSVL.

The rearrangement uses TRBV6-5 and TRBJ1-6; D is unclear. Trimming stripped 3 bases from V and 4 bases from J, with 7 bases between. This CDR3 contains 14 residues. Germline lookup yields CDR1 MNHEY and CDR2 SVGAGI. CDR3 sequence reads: CASSYESYNSPLHF. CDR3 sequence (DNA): TGTGCCAGCAGTTATGAGTCATATAATTCACCCCTCCACTTT.

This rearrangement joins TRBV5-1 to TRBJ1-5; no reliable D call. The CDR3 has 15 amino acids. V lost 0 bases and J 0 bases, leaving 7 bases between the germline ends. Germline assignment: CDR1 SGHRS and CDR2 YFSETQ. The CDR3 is CASSLAGDSNQPQHF. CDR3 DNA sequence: TGCGCCAGCAGCTTGGCGGGAGATAGCAATCAGCCCCAGCATTTT.

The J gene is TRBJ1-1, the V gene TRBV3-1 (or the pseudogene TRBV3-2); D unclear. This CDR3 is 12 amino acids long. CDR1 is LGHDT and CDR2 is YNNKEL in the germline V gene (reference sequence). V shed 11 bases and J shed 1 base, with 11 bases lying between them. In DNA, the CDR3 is TGTGCCGCCGGGTTTACGAACACTGAAGCTTTCTTT. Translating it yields CAAGFTNTEAFF.

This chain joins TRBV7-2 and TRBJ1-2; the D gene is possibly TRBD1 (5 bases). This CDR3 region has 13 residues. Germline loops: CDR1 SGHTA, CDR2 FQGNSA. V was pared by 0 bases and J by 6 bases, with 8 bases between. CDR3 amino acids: CASSLAQEDGYTF. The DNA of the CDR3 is TGTGCCAGCAGCTTAGCACAGGAAGATGGCTACACCTTC. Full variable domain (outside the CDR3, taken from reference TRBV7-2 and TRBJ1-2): GAGVSQSPSNKVTEKGKDVELRCDPISGHTALYWYRQSLGQGLEFLIYFQGNSAPDKSGLPSDRFSAERTGGSVSTLTIQRTQQEDSAVYLCASSLAQEDGYTFGSGTRLTVV.

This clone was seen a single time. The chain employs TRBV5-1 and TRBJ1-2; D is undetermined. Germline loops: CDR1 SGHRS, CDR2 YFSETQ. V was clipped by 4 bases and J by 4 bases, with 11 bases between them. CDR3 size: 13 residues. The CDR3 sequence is CASSPEGSYGYTF. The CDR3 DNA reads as TGCGCCAGCAGCCCAGAGGGCAGCTATGGCTACACCTTC. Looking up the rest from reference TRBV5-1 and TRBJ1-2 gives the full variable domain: KAGVTQTPRYLIKTRGQQVTLSCSPISGHRSVSWYQQTPGQGLQFLFEYFSETQRNKGNFPGRFSGRQFSNSRSEMNVSTLELGDSALYLCASSPEGSYGYTFGSGTRLTVV.

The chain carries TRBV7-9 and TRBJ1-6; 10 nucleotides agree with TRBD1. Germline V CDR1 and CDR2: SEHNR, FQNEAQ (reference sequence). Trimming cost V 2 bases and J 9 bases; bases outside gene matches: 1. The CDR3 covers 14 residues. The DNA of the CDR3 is TGTGCCAGCAGCTTAAGGGACAGGGGTTCACCCCTCCACTTT. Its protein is CASSLRDRGSPLHF.

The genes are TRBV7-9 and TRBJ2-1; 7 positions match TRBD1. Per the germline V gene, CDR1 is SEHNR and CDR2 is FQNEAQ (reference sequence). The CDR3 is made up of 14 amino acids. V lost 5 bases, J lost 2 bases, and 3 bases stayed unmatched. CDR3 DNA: TGTGCCAGCAGCCCACAGGGGCCCTACAATGAGCAGTTCTTC. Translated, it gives CASSPQGPYNEQFF.

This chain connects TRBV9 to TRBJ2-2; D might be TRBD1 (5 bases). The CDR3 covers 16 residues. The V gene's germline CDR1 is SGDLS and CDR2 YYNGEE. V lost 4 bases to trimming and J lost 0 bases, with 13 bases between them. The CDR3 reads CASSIKQVANTGELFF. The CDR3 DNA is TGTGCCAGCAGCATAAAACAGGTCGCGAACACCGGGGAGCTGTTTTTT.

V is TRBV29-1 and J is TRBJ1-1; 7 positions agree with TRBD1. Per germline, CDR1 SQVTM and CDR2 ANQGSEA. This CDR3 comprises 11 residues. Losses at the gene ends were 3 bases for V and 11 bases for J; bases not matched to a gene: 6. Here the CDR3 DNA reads TGCAGCGTTGACGAGGGCAGGGGGGCTTTCTTT. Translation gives CSVDEGRGAFF. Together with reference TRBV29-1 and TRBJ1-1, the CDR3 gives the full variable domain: SAVISQKPSRDICQRGTSLTIQCQVDSQVTMMFWYRQQPGQSLTLIATANQGSEATYESGFVIDKFPISRPNLTFSTLTVSNMSPEDSSIYLCSVDEGRGAFFGQGTRLTVV.

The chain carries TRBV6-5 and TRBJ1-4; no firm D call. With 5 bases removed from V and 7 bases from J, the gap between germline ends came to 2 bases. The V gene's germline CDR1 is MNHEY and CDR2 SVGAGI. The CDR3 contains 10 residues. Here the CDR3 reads CASSLEKLFF. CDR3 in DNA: TGTGCCAGCAGTCTTGAAAAACTGTTTTTT.

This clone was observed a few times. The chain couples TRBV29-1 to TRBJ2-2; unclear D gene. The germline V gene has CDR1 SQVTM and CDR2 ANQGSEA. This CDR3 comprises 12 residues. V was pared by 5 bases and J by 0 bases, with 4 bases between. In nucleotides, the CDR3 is TGCAGCGTTCTCCCGAACACCGGGGAGCTGTTTTTT. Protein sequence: CSVLPNTGELFF.

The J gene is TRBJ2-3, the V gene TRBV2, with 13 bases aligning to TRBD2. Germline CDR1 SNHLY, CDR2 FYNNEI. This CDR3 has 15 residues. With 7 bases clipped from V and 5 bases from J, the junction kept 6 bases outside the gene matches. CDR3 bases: TGTGCCAGCAAACTAGCGGGGGGGCATGGAGATACGCAGTATTTT. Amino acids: CASKLAGGHGDTQYF.

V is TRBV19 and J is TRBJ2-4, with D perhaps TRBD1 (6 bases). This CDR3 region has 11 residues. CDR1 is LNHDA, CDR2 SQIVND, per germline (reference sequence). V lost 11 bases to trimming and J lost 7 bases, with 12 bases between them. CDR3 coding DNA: TGTGCCTCAGGGGCTGGTAACATTCAGTACTTC. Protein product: CASGAGNIQYF.

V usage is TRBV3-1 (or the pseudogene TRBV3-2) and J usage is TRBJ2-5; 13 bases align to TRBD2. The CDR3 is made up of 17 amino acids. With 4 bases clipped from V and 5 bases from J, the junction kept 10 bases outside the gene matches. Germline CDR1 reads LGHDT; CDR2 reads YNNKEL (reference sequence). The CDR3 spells CASSPMTSGGPQETQYF. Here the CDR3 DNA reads TGTGCCAGCAGCCCCATGACTAGCGGGGGGCCCCAGGAGACCCAGTACTTC.

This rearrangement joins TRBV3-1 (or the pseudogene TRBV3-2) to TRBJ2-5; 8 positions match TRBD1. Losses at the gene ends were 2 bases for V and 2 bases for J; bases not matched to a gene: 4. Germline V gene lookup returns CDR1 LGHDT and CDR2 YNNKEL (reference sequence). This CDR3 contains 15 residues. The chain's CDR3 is CASSQRGQGQETQYF. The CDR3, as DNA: TGTGCCAGCAGCCAAAGAGGACAGGGACAAGAGACCCAGTACTTC.

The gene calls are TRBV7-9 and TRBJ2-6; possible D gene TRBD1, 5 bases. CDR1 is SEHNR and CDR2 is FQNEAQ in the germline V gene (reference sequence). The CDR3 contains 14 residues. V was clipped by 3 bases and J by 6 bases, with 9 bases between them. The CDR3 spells CASSLWGSANVLTF. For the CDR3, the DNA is TGTGCCAGCAGCTTGTGGGGCTCGGCCAACGTCCTGACTTTC.

Here the CDR3 reads CASSYGGDWAEAFF. The CDR3 bases are TGTGCCAGCAGTTACGGGGGGGACTGGGCTGAAGCTTTCTTT. The J gene is TRBJ1-1, the V gene TRBV6-5, with D possibly being TRBD1 (5 bases). The V gene's germline CDR1 is MNHEY and CDR2 SVGAGI. This CDR3 is 14 amino acids long. Trimming removed 2 bases at V and 6 bases at J, with 13 bases between.

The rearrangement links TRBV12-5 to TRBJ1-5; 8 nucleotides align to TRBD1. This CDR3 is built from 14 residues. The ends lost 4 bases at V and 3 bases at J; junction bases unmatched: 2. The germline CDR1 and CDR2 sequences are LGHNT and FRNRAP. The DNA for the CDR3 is TGTGCTAGTGGTTCCCAGGGGGCCAATCAGCCCCAGCATTTT. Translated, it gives CASGSQGANQPQHF. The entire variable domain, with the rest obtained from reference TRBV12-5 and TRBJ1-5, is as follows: DARVTQTPRHKVTEMGQEVTMRCQPILGHNTVFWYRQTMMQGLELLAYFRNRAPLDDSGMPKDRFSAEMPDATLATLKIQPSEPRDSAVYFCASGSQGANQPQHFGDGTRLSIL.

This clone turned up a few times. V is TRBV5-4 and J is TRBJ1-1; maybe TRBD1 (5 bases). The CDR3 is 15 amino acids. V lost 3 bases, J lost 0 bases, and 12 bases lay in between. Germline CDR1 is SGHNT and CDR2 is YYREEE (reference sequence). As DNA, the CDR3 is TGTGCCAGCAGCTCGGGACTTAGGGTGAACACTGAAGCTTTCTTT. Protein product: CASSSGLRVNTEAFF. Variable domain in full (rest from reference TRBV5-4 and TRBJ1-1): ETGVTQSPTHLIKTRGQQVTLRCSSQSGHNTVSWYQQALGQGPQFIFQYYREEENGRGNFPPRFSGLQFPNYSSELNVNALELDDSALYLCASSSGLRVNTEAFFGQGTRLTVV.

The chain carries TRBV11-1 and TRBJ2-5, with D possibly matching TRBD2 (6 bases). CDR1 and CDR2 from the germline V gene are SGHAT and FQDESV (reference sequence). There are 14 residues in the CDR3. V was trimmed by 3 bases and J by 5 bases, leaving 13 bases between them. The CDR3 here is CASSLEGPRETQYF. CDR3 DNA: TGTGCCAGCAGCTTGGAGGGCCCCAGGGAGACCCAGTACTTC.

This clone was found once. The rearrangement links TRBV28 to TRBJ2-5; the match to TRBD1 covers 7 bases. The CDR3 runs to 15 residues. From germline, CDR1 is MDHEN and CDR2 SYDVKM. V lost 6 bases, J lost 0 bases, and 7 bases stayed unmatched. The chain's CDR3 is CASSLGQLYQETQYF. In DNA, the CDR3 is TGTGCCAGCAGCCTGGGACAGCTGTACCAAGAGACCCAGTACTTC.

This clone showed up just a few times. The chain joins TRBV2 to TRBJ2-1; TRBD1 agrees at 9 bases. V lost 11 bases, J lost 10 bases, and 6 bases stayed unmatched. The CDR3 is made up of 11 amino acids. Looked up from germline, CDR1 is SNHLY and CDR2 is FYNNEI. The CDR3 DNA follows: TGTGCCGGGGGACAGGGCTTCGAGCAGTTCTTC. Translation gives CAGGQGFEQFF.

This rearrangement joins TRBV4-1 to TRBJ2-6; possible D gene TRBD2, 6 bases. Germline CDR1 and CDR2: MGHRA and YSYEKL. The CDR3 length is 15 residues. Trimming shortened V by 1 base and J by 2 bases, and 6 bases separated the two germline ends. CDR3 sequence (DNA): TGCGCCAGCAGCCAAGGGGAGGCTGGGGCCAACGTCCTGACTTTC. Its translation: CASSQGEAGANVLTF.

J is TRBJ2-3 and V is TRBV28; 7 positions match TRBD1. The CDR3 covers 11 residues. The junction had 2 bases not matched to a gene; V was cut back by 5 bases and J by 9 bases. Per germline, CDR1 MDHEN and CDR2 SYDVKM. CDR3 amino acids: CASSTDRTQYF. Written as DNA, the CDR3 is TGTGCCAGCAGTACGGACAGGACGCAGTATTTT.

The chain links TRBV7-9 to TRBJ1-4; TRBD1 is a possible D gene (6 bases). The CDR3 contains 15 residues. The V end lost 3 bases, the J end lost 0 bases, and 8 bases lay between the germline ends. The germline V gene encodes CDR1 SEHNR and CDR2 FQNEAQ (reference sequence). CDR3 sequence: CASSFTGTTNEKLFF. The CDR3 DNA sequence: TGTGCCAGCAGCTTCACAGGGACAACTAATGAAAAACTGTTTTTT.

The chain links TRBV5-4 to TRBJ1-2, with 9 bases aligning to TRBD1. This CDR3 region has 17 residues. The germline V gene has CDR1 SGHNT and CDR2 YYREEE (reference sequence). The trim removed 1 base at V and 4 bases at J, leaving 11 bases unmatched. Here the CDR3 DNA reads TGTGCCAGCAGCTTGCTTACAGGGGGCCTGAGGAGCTATGGCTACACCTTC. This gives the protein CASSLLTGGLRSYGYTF.